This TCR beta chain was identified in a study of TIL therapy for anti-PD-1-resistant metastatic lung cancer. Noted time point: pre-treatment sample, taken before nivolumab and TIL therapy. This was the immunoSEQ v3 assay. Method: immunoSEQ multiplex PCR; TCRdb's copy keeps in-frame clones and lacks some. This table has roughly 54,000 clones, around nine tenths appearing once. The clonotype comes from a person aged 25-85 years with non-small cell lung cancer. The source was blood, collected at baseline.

The CDR3 DNA is TGTGCCAGCAGCCAAGTTACAGGGGGCACTGAAGCTTTCTTT. Amino acids: CASSQVTGGTEAFF. The genes are TRBV3-1 (or the pseudogene TRBV3-2) and TRBJ1-1; 8 bases match TRBD1. The CDR3 covers 14 residues. Per the germline V gene, CDR1 is LGHDT and CDR2 is YNNKEL (reference sequence). The junction had 2 bases not matched to a gene; V was cut back by 1 base and J by 4 bases.